The sequence of this T cell receptor (beta chain) was determined in a study of blood T cell repertoires in COVID-19. Across the whole study: Sites in the United States, Italy and Spain provided acute and convalescent COVID-19 samples. Nucleic acid was either cDNA or gDNA, and it came from T cells, B-cell-depleted T cells, or PBMCs.

Seattle enrolled patients during active infection and tracked them longitudinally. This CDR3 region has 18 residues. V was cut by 2 bases and J by 0 bases, with 17 bases left in between. Germline V gene sequence: CDR1 LGHDT, CDR2 YNNKEL (reference sequence). In the study's own analysis: Counts of nucleated cells, estimated from reference gene primer amplification, were obtained. Only in-frame clones appear in the TCRdb table, and some are missing; sequencing was by immunoSEQ multiplex PCR. The V and J calls and clone size were taken over from that table, and D and trimming were inferred from the DNA. The table records about 97,000 clones, 80% to 95% of them present only once.

This sequence was found in a woman in her forties or fifties with COVID-19, enrolled during active disease. This chain uses TRBV3-1 (or the pseudogene TRBV3-2) with TRBJ1-5; D unresolved. Sequences were obtained from peripheral blood. The CDR3 DNA sequence: TGTGCCAGCAGCCAACGAGGGAAAAGGGTCCTTAGCAATCAGCCCCAGCATTTT. This translates into CASSQRGKRVLSNQPQHF.